This T cell receptor (beta chain) was retrieved from a study of cytomegalovirus exposure and HLA in healthy donors. Whole-study results and caveats: Among immune exposure information, only CMV serostatus was available.

A note on this clone: What it binds is unknown.

The CDR3 is 15 residues long. The V end was cut by 6 bases, the J end by 0 bases, with 9 bases between. Germline V gene sequence: CDR1 SNHLY, CDR2 FYNNEI. The PCR ran on 60 Vbeta and 13 Jbeta primers. TCRdb's table, derived via immunoSEQ multiplex PCR, lists solely in-frame clones and lacks some. Seen here are roughly 52,000 clones, about 57% observed once, and the top ten hold approximately 12%. V and J are TRBV2 and TRBJ1-6; the D is unclear. The receptor was isolated from a human donor in good health. The sample taken for sequencing was PBMCs. CDR3 in DNA: TGTGCCAGCAGGGAACATAGCTCCTATAATTCACCCCTCCACTTT. It yields the protein CASREHSSYNSPLHF.